This TCR beta chain emerged from a study of blood T cell repertoires in COVID-19. Across the study: COVID-19 samples, acute and convalescent, were from the United States, Italy and Spain.

This clone occurred once. The CDR3 runs 18 residues. The junction had 13 bases not matched to a gene; V was cut back by 1 base and J by 4 bases. Per germline, CDR1 KGHSH and CDR2 LQKENI. In the original workflow: By means of reference gene primer amplification, nucleated cell counts were estimated. The data were produced by immunoSEQ multiplex PCR, yet TCRdb's version contains in-frame clones alone and is incomplete. For V, J and clone size, that table is used; D and trimming come from the DNA. Of some 190,000 clones in the sample, 80% are singletons; the top ten hold 13% to 15%. The TCR sequence derives from a man between 60 and 75 years old who had been exposed to COVID-19. Sequenced input: PBMCs or T cells enriched from blood (not recorded which). V gene TRBV18 combines with J gene TRBJ2-7; TRBD1 agrees at 10 bases. CDR3 coding DNA: TGTGCCAGCTCACCACTAGGGGCTGGGACAGGGGCGCATTACGAGCAGTACTTC. This codes for CASSPLGAGTGAHYEQYF.